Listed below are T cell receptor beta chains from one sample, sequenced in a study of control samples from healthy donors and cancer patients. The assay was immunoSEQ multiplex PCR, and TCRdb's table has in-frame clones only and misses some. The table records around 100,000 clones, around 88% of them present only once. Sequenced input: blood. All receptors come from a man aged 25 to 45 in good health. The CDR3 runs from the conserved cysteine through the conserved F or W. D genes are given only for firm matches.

CDR3nt: TGTGCCAGCAGCGGGGGGACTAGGTGGAATGAGCAGTTCTTC
CDR3aa: CASSGGTRWNEQFF
v_gene: TRBV11-2
j_gene: TRBJ2-1
d_gene: TRBD2

CDR3nt: TGTGCCAGCAGTTTACTTTTTAGGGGGACGGACGAGCAGTACTTC
CDR3aa: CASSLLFRGTDEQYF
v_gene: TRBV27
j_gene: TRBJ2-7
d_gene: NA

CDR3nt: TGTGCCAGCAGCCAGGGGAGCCTCTACAATGAGCAGTTCTTC
CDR3aa: CASSQGSLYNEQFF
v_gene: TRBV2
j_gene: TRBJ2-1
d_gene: NA

CDR3nt: TGTGCCAGTAGCATCGTGGGGGGAGGAGCTGAAGCTTTCTTT
CDR3aa: CASSIVGGGAEAFF
v_gene: TRBV19
j_gene: TRBJ1-1
d_gene: NA

CDR3nt: TGTGCCACCAGCAGAGATAGCGGAAGATACAATGAGCAGTTCTTC
CDR3aa: CATSRDSGRYNEQFF
v_gene: TRBV15
j_gene: TRBJ2-1
d_gene: NA

CDR3nt: TGTGCCAGCAGTCAGGGACCGACGGAATATTTT
CDR3aa: CASSQGPTEYF
v_gene: TRBV27
j_gene: TRBJ2-3
d_gene: NA

CDR3nt: TGCGCCAGCAGGGAGGAGGGGGCTAGCGGGAGAATAGGTAGCACAGATACGCAGTATTTT
CDR3aa: CASREEGASGRIGSTDTQYF
v_gene: TRBV10-1
j_gene: TRBJ2-3
d_gene: TRBD2

CDR3nt: TGTGCCACCAGTGAGTCGGGACTAGCGGGAACCTACGAGCAGTACTTC
CDR3aa: CATSESGLAGTYEQYF
v_gene: TRBV24-1
j_gene: TRBJ2-7
d_gene: TRBD2

CDR3nt: TGTGCCAGCAGTTTTCAGGCAGGGCGGACCTACGAGCAGTACTTC
CDR3aa: CASSFQAGRTYEQYF
v_gene: TRBV27
j_gene: TRBJ2-7
d_gene: NA

CDR3nt: TGTGCCAGCAGCTTGGGACGGAATGAAAAACTGTTTTTT
CDR3aa: CASSLGRNEKLFF
v_gene: TRBV5-4
j_gene: TRBJ1-4
d_gene: NA

CDR3nt: TGTGCCAGCACCGATACAGGGAACACCGGGGAGCTGTTTTTT
CDR3aa: CASTDTGNTGELFF
v_gene: TRBV7-3
j_gene: TRBJ2-2
d_gene: NA

CDR3nt: TGTGCCAGCAGTTACCAGGCGGGCAGCTTTAATTCACCCCTCCACTTT
CDR3aa: CASSYQAGSFNSPLHF
v_gene: TRBV6-5
j_gene: TRBJ1-6
d_gene: NA

CDR3nt: TGTGCCAGCAGTGGTAGGCAGAATTTCGCAACTAATGAAAAACTGTTTTTT
CDR3aa: CASSGRQNFATNEKLFF
v_gene: TRBV6-4
j_gene: TRBJ1-4
d_gene: NA

CDR3nt: TGTGCCAGCAGCCTCCTAGCGGGAGGTATTGGAGAGACCCAGTACTTC
CDR3aa: CASSLLAGGIGETQYF
v_gene: TRBV7-2
j_gene: TRBJ2-5
d_gene: TRBD2

CDR3nt: TGTGCCAGCAGTCCCTTAGAAGCTTTCTTT
CDR3aa: CASSPLEAFF
v_gene: TRBV6-4
j_gene: TRBJ1-1
d_gene: NA

CDR3nt: TGTGCCATCTCGGAGAGCTCCTACGAGCAGTACTTC
CDR3aa: CAISESSYEQYF
v_gene: TRBV2
j_gene: TRBJ2-7
d_gene: NA

CDR3nt: TGTGCCAGCAGTGCCTTAAATCAGCCCCAGCATTTT
CDR3aa: CASSALNQPQHF
v_gene: TRBV12-3/TRBV12-4
j_gene: TRBJ1-5
d_gene: NA

CDR3nt: TGTGCCAGCAGCGTAGCAAGGGGTGGGACAGATACGCAGTATTTT
CDR3aa: CASSVARGGTDTQYF
v_gene: TRBV9
j_gene: TRBJ2-3
d_gene: NA

CDR3nt: TGTGCCAGCAGCTTTCTCAGGGCCACTGAAGCTTTCTTT
CDR3aa: CASSFLRATEAFF
v_gene: TRBV7-9
j_gene: TRBJ1-1
d_gene: NA

CDR3nt: TGTGCCAGCAGTTTATTGACGGGAGAGACCCAGTACTTC
CDR3aa: CASSLLTGETQYF
v_gene: TRBV27
j_gene: TRBJ2-5
d_gene: NA

CDR3nt: TGCAGCGCATTTACAGGGGAGTCCTACGAGCAGTACTTC
CDR3aa: CSAFTGESYEQYF
v_gene: TRBV29-1
j_gene: TRBJ2-7
d_gene: TRBD1

CDR3nt: TGTGCCAGCAGCTTTGAAGACAGGGCGAATTCACCCCTCCACTTT
CDR3aa: CASSFEDRANSPLHF
v_gene: TRBV12-1
j_gene: TRBJ1-6
d_gene: NA